The 14 T cell receptor beta chains below all came from one sample that was sequenced in a study of identical twins. TCRdb processed the 5' RACE reads anew with MiXCR; each CDR3 protein has one entry. Here the sample spans 400,000 to 550,000 distinct CDR3 sequences, 24% being singletons. These same data were also listed under a study on T cells expressing NK-cell markers.

Sequencing used CD4+ T cells sorted from blood. Source of these receptors: a woman aged 18 to 35 in good health.

This clonotype has a single count. The chain carries TRBV20-1 and TRBJ2-7, with D uncertain. This CDR3 contains 13 residues. Trimming pared 3 bases from V and 5 bases from J, leaving 14 bases between. The V gene's germline CDR1 is DFQATT and CDR2 SNEGSKA (reference sequence). In nucleotides, the CDR3 is TGCAGTGCTAGGGGAAACGGATTGAACGAGCAGTACTTC. This sequence encodes CSARGNGLNEQYF.

This clonotype was observed a handful of times. The V and J genes are TRBV24-1 and TRBJ2-1, with 7 bases identical to TRBD1. This CDR3 spans 14 amino acids. Germline values: CDR1 KGHDR, CDR2 SFDVKD. The trim removed 4 bases at V and 10 bases at J, leaving 9 bases unmatched. CDR3 DNA sequence: TGTGCCACCAGTGACCCGACAGGGAATCGAGAGCAGTTCTTC. Translated: CATSDPTGNREQFF.

This clonotype was found a few times. The chain couples TRBV7-3 to TRBJ2-4, with D tentatively TRBD1 or TRBD2 (5 bases each). Per germline, CDR1 SGHTA and CDR2 FQGTGA. V lost 4 bases and J 7 bases, leaving 14 bases between the germline ends. This CDR3 spans 14 amino acids. CDR3: CASSSDTWGNIQYF. CDR3 bases: TGTGCCAGCAGCTCCGACACATGGGGGAACATTCAGTACTTC.

This clonotype was picked up a small number of times. The chain carries TRBV4-3 and TRBJ2-3, with 12 bases lining up with TRBD2. Germline assignment: CDR1 LGHNA and CDR2 YSLEER. This CDR3 spans 16 amino acids. V shed 4 bases and J 5 bases; nucleotides not matched to a gene: 7. CDR3 nucleotides: TGCGCCAGCAGCCCAAGACTAGCGGGAGCTGGAGATACGCAGTATTTT. Translation: CASSPRLAGAGDTQYF.

In its sample, this clonotype was seen a few times. This chain connects TRBV5-4 to TRBJ2-3; the match to TRBD1 covers 7 bases. Germline loops: CDR1 SGHNT, CDR2 YYREEE (reference sequence). This CDR3 comprises 14 residues. V was clipped by 3 bases and J by 5 bases; unmatched bases: 6. DNA for the CDR3: TGTGCCAGCAGCTCGACAGGGACGAAAGATACGCAGTATTTT. Translating it yields CASSSTGTKDTQYF. Full variable domain (missing parts from reference TRBV5-4 and TRBJ2-3): ETGVTQSPTHLIKTRGQQVTLRCSSQSGHNTVSWYQQALGQGPQFIFQYYREEENGRGNFPPRFSGLQFPNYSSELNVNALELDDSALYLCASSSTGTKDTQYFGPGTRLTVL.

Here the CDR3 reads CASSLGQLGEQYF. CDR3 nucleotides: TGCGCCAGCAGCTTGGGCCAGCTGGGGGAGCAGTACTTC. The J gene is TRBJ2-7, the V gene TRBV5-1; D call uncertain. V was trimmed by 0 bases and J by 7 bases, leaving 11 bases between them. Germline V gives CDR1 SGHRS, CDR2 YFSETQ. CDR3 size: 13 residues.

This clonotype was seen only a few times. This sequence joins TRBV28 and TRBJ2-5; the match to TRBD1 covers 8 bases. Germline V lookup: CDR1 MDHEN, CDR2 SYDVKM. Trimming removed 6 bases from V and 2 bases from J; junction bases left unmatched: 11. CDR3 size: 16 residues. Written as DNA, the CDR3 is TGTGCCAGCAGCCCCTACAGGGGGATGGATCAAGAGACCCAGTACTTC. Translated, it gives CASSPYRGMDQETQYF.

This clonotype was seen more than once but under ten times. The rearrangement uses TRBV7-8 and TRBJ2-2, with TRBD2 matching 7 bases. Germline CDR1 is SGHVS and CDR2 is FQNEAQ. V lost 7 bases and J lost 0; bases outside the gene matches: 8. The CDR3 loop spans 16 amino acids. CDR3 sequence (DNA): TGTGCCAGCAACCCGCGGGAGTTCGCGAACACCGGGGAGCTGTTTTTT. Translation gives CASNPREFANTGELFF.

The chain is built from TRBV20-1 and TRBJ2-5; D unresolved. This CDR3 is 11 amino acids long. Per germline, CDR1 DFQATT and CDR2 SNEGSKA (reference sequence). V gave up 4 bases and J gave up 5 bases, with 8 bases separating them. The CDR3 reads CSANPVETQYF. CDR3 coding DNA: TGCAGTGCTAATCCCGTGGAGACCCAGTACTTC.

This sequence joins TRBV6-2 or TRBV6-3 and TRBJ2-7; maybe TRBD2 (6 bases). With 2 bases removed from V and 1 base from J, the gap between germline ends came to 18 bases. This CDR3 spans 17 amino acids. CDR1 is MNHEY, CDR2 SVGEGT, per germline. The CDR3 sequence is CASSYGGSGVASYEQYF. CDR3 DNA: TGTGCCAGCAGTTACGGTGGGTCGGGAGTCGCGTCCTACGAGCAGTACTTC.

This chain links TRBV5-6 with TRBJ2-3; weak D call: TRBD2 (6 bases). Between the trimmed V and J ends, which lost 5 bases and 2 bases, there was a span of 15 bases. The germline CDR1 and CDR2 sequences are SGHDT and YYEEEE. The CDR3 runs to 15 residues. The CDR3 loop is CASRTTRVNTDTQYF. CDR3 coding DNA: TGTGCCAGCAGGACGACTAGAGTAAACACAGATACGCAGTATTTT.

The V call is TRBV20-1, the J call TRBJ1-1; tentative D call: TRBD1 (5 bases). The CDR3 runs 13 residues. Looked up from germline, CDR1 is DFQATT and CDR2 is SNEGSKA (reference sequence). The V end lost 5 bases, the J end lost 8 bases, and 18 bases lay between the germline ends. The CDR3 sequence is CSAVGGRSSEAFF. The CDR3 DNA is TGCAGTGCTGTCGGGGGACGCTCCTCCGAAGCTTTCTTT.

This rearrangement joins TRBV7-2 to TRBJ2-1; D gene unclear. V dropped 5 bases and J dropped 0 bases, with 14 bases sitting between them. The CDR3 covers 16 residues. Germline CDR1 reads SGHTA; CDR2 reads FQGNSA. The DNA of the CDR3 is TGTGCCAGCAGCCACGGGTGGCTATCCTCCTACAATGAGCAGTTCTTC. Amino acid sequence: CASSHGWLSSYNEQFF.

This clonotype was recorded only once. The rearrangement joins TRBV5-1 to TRBJ1-4; the D is unclear. Trimming left V 1 base short and J 5 bases short, with 6 bases between. CDR3 length equals 13 residues. CDR1 is SGHRS and CDR2 is YFSETQ in the germline V gene. CDR3 region: CASSLSPNEKLFF. The CDR3 nucleotides read TGCGCCAGCAGCTTGTCTCCAAATGAAAAACTGTTTTTT. Supplemented by reference TRBV5-1 and TRBJ1-4, the full variable domain reads KAGVTQTPRYLIKTRGQQVTLSCSPISGHRSVSWYQQTPGQGLQFLFEYFSETQRNKGNFPGRFSGRQFSNSRSEMNVSTLELGDSALYLCASSLSPNEKLFFGSGTQLSVL.